The clone carrying this T cell receptor beta chain has just a few counts. Its antigen is still unknown. The entry originates in a study of post-analysis software for immune sequencing data. The overall study: The courses of disease that were included comprised relapsing-remitting, secondary progressive and progressive-relapsing multiple sclerosis. Study findings and constraints: Strong co-clustering by F measure linked samples that shared a preparation batch.

Researchers reported that TCR beta cDNA libraries carried unique molecular identifiers. Between roughly 1 and 10 million T cells gave rise to approximately 520,000 cDNA molecules. Using its own MiXCR run on the PCR reads, TCRdb lists one record per CDR3 protein. The repertoire consists of roughly 800,000 distinct CDR3 sequences, with approximately 30% occurring once and the leading ten covering about 0.5%. This TCR was sampled from a girl under 18 with multiple sclerosis. The sequencing sample was made of blood.

The CDR3 nucleotides read TGTGCCAGCAGTTTCTGGCGGGAGATTCTCAATGAGCAGTTCTTC. Its protein product is CASSFWREILNEQFF. The rearrangement links TRBV27 to TRBJ2-1; 7 bases agree with TRBD2. Germline values: CDR1 MNHEY, CDR2 SMNVEV (reference sequence). V shed 3 bases and J 6 bases; nucleotides not matched to a gene: 8. The CDR3 spans 15 residues.